Following are 11 T cell receptor beta chains from one sample sequenced in a study of identical twins. TCRdb recomputed calls from the 5' RACE reads with MiXCR, one row per CDR3 protein. The data contain hundreds of thousands of distinct CDR3 sequences, over 5% of them singletons. Sequenced input: naive T cells sorted from blood. The source is a man aged 18 to 29 in good health.

The V gene is TRBV14, the J gene TRBJ2-7, with 12 bases lining up with TRBD2. Per germline, CDR1 SGHDN and CDR2 FVKESK. Trimming cost V 5 bases and J 0 bases; bases outside gene matches: 8. This CDR3 has 17 amino acids. The CDR3: CASSAYRTSGTSYEQYV. The CDR3 DNA sequence: TGTGCCAGCAGCGCTTATAGGACTAGCGGGACCTCCTACGAGCAGTACGTC.

V and J are TRBV7-9 and TRBJ2-7; the D is unclear. V lost 2 bases to trimming and J lost 7 bases, with 12 bases between them. The CDR3 has 13 amino acids. Germline CDR1 is SEHNR and CDR2 is FQNEAQ (reference sequence). The CDR3 DNA is TGTGCCAGCAGCTTATTAGGACGGCGGGAGCAGTACGTC. It translates to CASSLLGRREQYV.

This clonotype was observed at least ten times. The chain combines TRBV7-9 with TRBJ2-1, with D perhaps TRBD2 (7 bases). The V end lost 4 bases, the J end lost 5 bases, and 18 bases lay between the germline ends. This CDR3 comprises 16 residues. Germline V gene lookup returns CDR1 SEHNR and CDR2 FQNEAQ (reference sequence). The CDR3 DNA reads TGTGCCAGCAGCTCCCGCCGGGGGGCGGGAGACAATGAGCAGTTCTTC. Translation gives CASSSRRGAGDNEQFF.

This clonotype was detected a few times. This chain connects TRBV4-3 to TRBJ2-1; TRBD2 matches at 16 bases. CDR1 is LGHNA, CDR2 YSLEER, per germline. V was clipped by 4 bases and J by 8 bases; unmatched bases: 5. There are 16 residues in the CDR3. The DNA for the CDR3 is TGCGCCAGCAGCCCAGGGACTAGCGGGAGGGGAGATGAGCAGTTCTTC. Translation: CASSPGTSGRGDEQFF.

V is TRBV4-2 and J is TRBJ2-7; the match to TRBD2 covers 12 bases. This CDR3 spans 18 amino acids. The germline CDR1 and CDR2 sequences are LGHNA and YNFKEQ. V was clipped by 3 bases and J by 6 bases; unmatched bases: 15. The CDR3 DNA reads as TGTGCCAGCAGCCATGCGACCCTCGGACTAGCGGGACCACCCGAGCAGTACTTC. Translation gives CASSHATLGLAGPPEQYF.

This clonotype occurred many times. The chain combines TRBV5-1 with TRBJ1-6, with D hard to call. The length of the CDR3 is 12 residues. In germline, CDR1 is SGHRS, CDR2 YFSETQ. Trimming removed 7 bases from V and 5 bases from J, with 7 bases in between. In DNA form, the CDR3 reads TGCGCCAGCCAGGAGAATAATTCACCCCTCCACTTT. Its protein is CASQENNSPLHF. Drawing the rest from reference TRBV5-1 and TRBJ1-6, the complete variable domain is KAGVTQTPRYLIKTRGQQVTLSCSPISGHRSVSWYQQTPGQGLQFLFEYFSETQRNKGNFPGRFSGRQFSNSRSEMNVSTLELGDSALYLCASQENNSPLHFGNGTRLTVT.

The chain joins TRBV7-9 to TRBJ2-1; the match to TRBD2 covers 8 bases. CDR3 length equals 17 residues. Unmatched junction bases numbered 10, after V lost 5 bases and J lost 1 base. CDR1 is SEHNR and CDR2 is FQNEAQ in the germline V gene (reference sequence). In DNA, the CDR3 is TGTGCCAGCAGCCCGGGAGGGATTAGTGGATCCTACAATGAGCAGTTCTTC. Amino acids: CASSPGGISGSYNEQFF.

The DNA of the CDR3 is TGCAGTGCTAGAGAACGGGAGGACTACAATGAGCAGTTCTTC. Its translation: CSAREREDYNEQFF. The chain carries TRBV20-1 and TRBJ2-1; 7 nucleotides agree with TRBD2. V was clipped by 0 bases and J by 3 bases; unmatched bases: 2. The germline CDR1 and CDR2 sequences are DFQATT and SNEGSKA (reference sequence). This CDR3 has 14 amino acids.

This clonotype has a count of ten or more. V is TRBV5-1 and J is TRBJ2-2, with D perhaps matching TRBD2 (5 bases). Germline V gene lookup returns CDR1 SGHRS and CDR2 YFSETQ. V was clipped by 7 bases and J by 1 base, with 8 bases between them. CDR3 length: 13 amino acids. The CDR3 protein is CASAEGNTGELFF. The CDR3 DNA reads TGCGCCAGCGCTGAGGGGAACACCGGGGAGCTGTTTTTT.

This clonotype was observed at least ten times. CDR3 sequence (DNA): TGCAGTGCCCAGCAACAGCAGGATTCACCCCTCCACTTT. It is translated as CSAQQQQDSPLHF. The chain carries TRBV20-1 and TRBJ1-6; D not certain. This CDR3 is built from 13 residues. Germline CDR1 DFQATT, CDR2 SNEGSKA (reference sequence). The V gene lost 6 bases and the J gene lost 8 bases, with 14 bases spanning the gap.

There are many counts of this clonotype. The gene calls are TRBV6-1 and TRBJ2-2; no clear D. Germline lookup yields CDR1 MNHNS and CDR2 SASEGT. The CDR3 has 15 amino acids. Between the trimmed V and J ends, which lost 6 bases and 2 bases, there was a span of 13 bases. The CDR3 spells CASRMTTTNTGELFF. CDR3 DNA: TGTGCCAGCAGAATGACAACAACCAACACCGGGGAGCTGTTTTTT.